This entry lists 25 T cell receptor beta chains sequenced from one sample in a study of T cells in Graves' hyperthyroidism and ophthalmopathy. There were TCR beta CDR3 regions amplified from RNA transcripts. A first-round RT-PCR of the TCR CDR3 used the HTBI primer set. TCRdb reanalysed the multiplex PCR reads using MiXCR and keeps one entry per CDR3 protein. The sample records 300,000 to 350,000 distinct CDR3 sequences, around 18% being singletons. Sequenced input: blood. The receptor source for this set is a woman aged 40 to 50 with Graves' ophthalmopathy.

This clonotype was seen a handful of times. V usage is TRBV11-2 and J usage is TRBJ2-2; D is undetermined. Trimming took off 0 bases at V and 5 bases at J, with 10 bases between the two ends. The CDR3 covers 15 residues. The germline CDR1 and CDR2 sequences are SGHAT and FQNNGV. The CDR3 loop reads CASSLESRRTGELFF. Written as DNA, the CDR3 is TGTGCCAGCAGCTTAGAGTCCCGGAGAACCGGGGAGCTGTTTTTT.

This clonotype showed up many times. The genes are TRBV2 and TRBJ2-2, with TRBD1 matching over 8 bases. Per germline, CDR1 SNHLY and CDR2 FYNNEI. The CDR3 has 15 residues. Trimming removed 4 bases from V and 4 bases from J; junction bases left unmatched: 5. CDR3 amino acids: CASSVDRVGTGELFF. The CDR3 DNA sequence: TGTGCCAGCAGTGTGGACAGGGTGGGCACCGGGGAGCTGTTTTTT.

This clonotype has at least ten counts. The chain combines TRBV6-1 with TRBJ2-2, with 7 bases fitting TRBD2. V was clipped by 4 bases and J by 3 bases; unmatched bases: 2. Germline CDR1 MNHNS, CDR2 SASEGT. The CDR3 runs to 14 residues. CDR3 region: CASSGLADTGELFF. The CDR3 DNA is TGTGCCAGCAGTGGACTAGCCGACACCGGGGAGCTGTTTTTT.

This clonotype was counted many times. The chain employs TRBV28 and TRBJ1-5, with D possibly being TRBD1 (6 bases). CDR3 length: 13 residues. V lost 10 bases and J 1 base, leaving 11 bases between the germline ends. The germline V gene has CDR1 MDHEN and CDR2 SYDVKM. The DNA for the CDR3 is TGTGCCATCGGACAGACCAGCAATCAGCCCCAGCATTTT. It yields the protein CAIGQTSNQPQHF.

This clonotype was picked up many times. The chain links TRBV30 to TRBJ1-1, with D unclear. CDR3 length: 12 amino acids. Germline V CDR1 and CDR2: GTSNPN, SVGIG (reference sequence). V was clipped by 7 bases and J by 0 bases, with 9 bases between them. CDR3 DNA: TGTGCCTCAAAGAGACTGAACACTGAAGCTTTCTTT. Translating gives CASKRLNTEAFF.

At least ten counts were recorded for this clonotype. With a much larger clone just one base away, this may be a read error. The CDR3 does not close with the conserved phenylalanine or tryptophan, likely indicating a read error. The CDR3 DNA follows: TGTGCCAGCAGTTACTTAGCAGGGGGCGAAGATGGCTACACCTCC. Translating it yields CASSYLAGGEDGYTS. The genes are TRBV6-5 and TRBJ1-2, with 8 bases fitting TRBD1. The CDR3 has 15 amino acids. The ends lost 1 base at V and 6 bases at J; junction bases unmatched: 7. Germline CDR1 is MNHEY and CDR2 is SVGAGI.

This clonotype has at least ten counts. The rearrangement uses TRBV20-1 and TRBJ2-5; 9 bases are shared with TRBD2. This CDR3 comprises 15 residues. Unmatched junction bases numbered 15, after V lost 6 bases and J lost 7 bases. Per the germline V gene, CDR1 is DFQATT and CDR2 is SNEGSKA (reference sequence). In DNA, the CDR3 is TGCAGTGCCGTACGACTAAGCGGGAGGAGCAGGACCCAGTACTTC. Amino acids: CSAVRLSGRSRTQYF.

The CDR3 loop reads CASSFWRNNSPLHF. CDR3 nucleotides: TGTGCCAGCAGTTTTTGGCGAAATAATTCACCCCTCCACTTT. The chain employs TRBV12-3 or TRBV12-4 and TRBJ1-6; D remains ambiguous. V dropped 3 bases and J dropped 5 bases, with 8 bases sitting between them. The CDR3 spans 14 residues.

This clonotype was seen at least ten times. The junction departs from the called germline gene at one end, perhaps through a read error. The chain carries TRBV6-5 and TRBJ1-6; D not resolved. The CDR3 covers 13 residues. Germline V gene data show CDR1 as MNHEY and CDR2 as SVGAGI. CDR3: CASSYYGESPLHF. CDR3 nucleotide sequence: TGTGCCAGCAGCTACTACGGGGAATCACCCCTCCACTTT.

This clonotype was found many times. The V and J genes are TRBV9 and TRBJ2-7; 11 bases are shared with TRBD2. Germline CDR1 and CDR2: SGDLS and YYNGEE. Trimming took 3 bases from V and 2 from J; bases not matched to a gene: 13. The CDR3 covers 18 residues. The CDR3 nucleotides are TGTGCCAGCAGCGCCCCCCATGCCGGGACTAGCGGAACCTACGAGCAGTACTTC. It is translated as CASSAPHAGTSGTYEQYF.

This clonotype has ten or more counts. The chain is built from TRBV6-1 and TRBJ2-7, with no clear D. V was shortened by 7 bases and J by 0 bases, with 10 bases between the two germline ends. The CDR3 consists of 13 residues. Germline loops: CDR1 MNHNS, CDR2 SASEGT. DNA for the CDR3: TGTGCCAGCATTGGTCAGAACTCCTACGAGCAGTACTTC. Translation gives CASIGQNSYEQYF.

This clonotype occurred many times. The V and J genes are TRBV29-1 and TRBJ2-7, with 9 bases fitting TRBD2. Germline-derived CDR1 and CDR2 are SQVTM and ANQGSEA. CDR3 length equals 18 residues. The trim removed 5 bases at V and 2 bases at J, leaving 19 bases unmatched. CDR3 bases: TGCAGCGTTTACACCGGACACGTTATAGCGGGAGTGACCTACGAGCAGTACTTC. Residues: CSVYTGHVIAGVTYEQYF.

This clonotype occurred a few times. This rearrangement joins TRBV11-3 to TRBJ1-1; D is ambiguous. In germline, CDR1 is SGHNT, CDR2 YENEEA. Between the trimmed V and J ends, which lost 2 bases and 1 base, there was a span of 11 bases. The CDR3 is 15 amino acids. CDR3 sequence: CASSLKAGGNTEAFF. The CDR3 region has the DNA TGTGCCAGCAGCTTAAAGGCAGGAGGGAACACTGAAGCTTTCTTT.

This clonotype was recorded at least ten times. The V gene is TRBV5-1, the J gene TRBJ1-1, with a tentative D call TRBD1 (5 bases). This CDR3 has 14 residues. Per germline, CDR1 SGHRS and CDR2 YFSETQ. V lost 4 bases and J lost 6, with 16 bases in between. This chain's CDR3 is CASSTNTGGSEAFF. CDR3 DNA: TGCGCCAGCAGCACGAATACCGGGGGGTCTGAAGCTTTCTTT.

In its sample, this clonotype was seen many times. The rearrangement joins TRBV19 to TRBJ2-5, with D maybe TRBD1 (5 bases). V lost 7 bases, J lost 5 bases, and 26 bases lay in between. The CDR3 sequence is 17 residues long. CDR1 and CDR2 (germline): LNHDA, SQIVND (reference sequence). DNA for the CDR3: TGTGCCAGTACCTCCGATCCCCTTAGACAGACAGCCGAGACCCAGTACTTC. Amino acids: CASTSDPLRQTAETQYF.

About this clonotype: A much larger clone is a single base away; this may be a read error. This sequence joins TRBV18 and TRBJ1-2, with D uncertain. From germline, CDR1 is KGHSH and CDR2 LQKENI. The CDR3 extends over 16 amino acids. CDR3 sequence: CASSPSDSPQNYSYTF. The CDR3 bases are TGTGCCAGCTCACCCTCGGATTCCCCTCAGAACTATAGCTACACCTTC.

This clonotype was seen many times. The J gene is TRBJ2-5, the V gene TRBV2; a weak D match, TRBD2 (5 bases). The CDR3 totals 14 residues. Trimming cost V 6 bases and J 5 bases, with 16 bases left between them. Germline CDR1 reads SNHLY; CDR2 reads FYNNEI. The CDR3 loop is CASRDSIPAETQYF. The CDR3 DNA sequence: TGTGCCAGCAGGGACTCCATACCAGCGGAGACCCAGTACTTC.

This clonotype has at least ten counts. The chain is built from TRBV6-5 and TRBJ1-5; TRBD1 matches at 9 bases. This CDR3 comprises 16 residues. CDR1 is MNHEY, CDR2 SVGAGI, per germline. V was clipped by 3 bases and J by 6 bases; unmatched bases: 9. The CDR3 bases are TGTGCCAGCAGTTATTCTCAACAGGGGGCCGGTCAGCCCCAGCATTTT. Translated: CASSYSQQGAGQPQHF.

This chain joins TRBV28 and TRBJ2-5; 9 bases are shared with TRBD1. The CDR3 has 12 residues. The V gene end was trimmed by 7 bases and the J gene end by 9 bases; junction bases not matched to a gene: 6. Germline V gene lookup returns CDR1 MDHEN and CDR2 SYDVKM. CDR3 DNA sequence: TGTGCCAGCACAGGGACAGGGCGGCCCCAGTACTTC. It translates to CASTGTGRPQYF. The variable domain in full, with the rest retrieved from reference TRBV28 and TRBJ2-5, is DVKVTQSSRYLVKRTGEKVFLECVQDMDHENMFWYRQDPGLGLRLIYFSYDVKMKEKGDIPEGYSVSREKKERFSLILESASTNQTSMYLCASTGTGRPQYFGPGTRLLVL.

This rearrangement joins TRBV15 to TRBJ1-1, with D hard to call. The germline V gene has CDR1 LNHNV and CDR2 YYDKDF (reference sequence). The CDR3 length is 12 residues. V was cut by 0 bases and J by 5 bases, with 4 bases left in between. The CDR3 DNA is TGTGCCACCAGCAGAGAAACTACTGAAGCTTTCTTT. This encodes CATSRETTEAFF.

This clonotype was recorded at least ten times. The CDR3 DNA reads as TGTGCCAGCAGTTTCCATACAGGGGGAGCTTTCTTT. It codes for CASSFHTGGAFF. The V call is TRBV27, the J call TRBJ1-1; 8 bases fit TRBD1. The V segment lost 3 bases and the J segment 10 bases; nucleotides outside the gene matches: 4. CDR1 and CDR2 from the germline V gene are MNHEY and SMNVEV (reference sequence). The length of the CDR3 is 12 residues.

This clonotype appeared many times. This chain links TRBV19 with TRBJ2-3, with D hard to call. Deletions cut 0 bases from V and 4 bases from J, with 14 bases between. CDR1 is LNHDA, CDR2 SQIVND, per germline (reference sequence). The CDR3 length is 16 residues. CDR3 loop: CASSIDRGVPADTQYF. For the CDR3, the DNA is TGTGCCAGTAGTATAGATCGCGGAGTACCGGCAGATACGCAGTATTTT.

This clonotype has a count of ten or more. V gene TRBV20-1 combines with J gene TRBJ1-5; 7 bases match TRBD1. CDR3 length: 16 residues. The trim removed 1 base at V and 3 bases at J, leaving 9 bases unmatched. CDR1 is DFQATT, CDR2 SNEGSKA, per germline (reference sequence). The DNA for the CDR3 is TGCAGTGCTAGAGCTTCTGACAGGGCTGACAATCAGCCCCAGCATTTT. It codes for CSARASDRADNQPQHF.

This clonotype was recorded at least ten times. This chain connects TRBV12-3 or TRBV12-4 to TRBJ1-5, with a weak D call TRBD1 (5 bases). Trimming removed 3 bases from V and 4 bases from J, with 13 bases in between. This CDR3 has 15 residues. CDR3 loop: CASSFYRGLNQPQHF. CDR3 sequence (DNA): TGTGCCAGCAGTTTTTATAGGGGCCTTAATCAGCCCCAGCATTTT.

This chain uses TRBV28 with TRBJ2-5; TRBD2 matches 13 bases. The germline gives CDR1 MDHEN, CDR2 SYDVKM. The V segment lost 8 bases and the J segment 1 base; nucleotides outside the gene matches: 10. This CDR3 is 17 amino acids long. As DNA, the CDR3 is TGTGCCAGCCTGGGACTAGCGGGACGAGGGTTCCAAGAGACCCAGTACTTC. It specifies CASLGLAGRGFQETQYF.